These 26 T cell receptor beta chains were sequenced from one sample in a study of cytomegalovirus exposure and HLA in healthy donors. This table comes from immunoSEQ multiplex PCR, and its TCRdb copy is limited to in-frame clones, with some not included. The data hold some 98,000 clones, with about 88% observed a single time. The specimen sequenced was PBMCs. These receptor sequences come from a man aged 18-30 years in good health and CMV-seropositive.

This clone was observed once. V is TRBV28 and J is TRBJ2-7, with 7 bases lining up with TRBD1. CDR1 and CDR2 from the germline V gene are MDHEN and SYDVKM. The CDR3 runs to 12 residues. J was trimmed by 2 bases and V by 8 bases; bases with no gene match: 3. DNA for the CDR3: TGTGCCAGCCGGGACAGAGCCTACGAGCAGTACTTC. Amino acid sequence: CASRDRAYEQYF.

J is TRBJ1-2 and V is TRBV19, with TRBD1 matching 7 bases. Per germline, CDR1 LNHDA and CDR2 SQIVND (reference sequence). Trimming took 7 bases from V and 2 from J; bases not matched to a gene: 7. CDR3 size: 14 residues. CDR3 residues: CASTPTGRNYGYTF. The CDR3 nucleotides are TGTGCCAGTACCCCGACAGGGAGGAACTATGGCTACACCTTC.

This clone has only a few counts. The V and J genes are TRBV18 and TRBJ2-7, with TRBD1 as a possible D gene (5 bases). Germline assignment: CDR1 KGHSH and CDR2 LQKENI. Trimming took 0 bases from V and 3 from J, leaving 12 bases between them. The CDR3 runs to 15 residues. CDR3: CASSPPGQGSYEQYF. The CDR3, as DNA: TGTGCCAGCTCACCACCGGGGCAGGGAAGCTACGAGCAGTACTTC. Looking up the rest from reference TRBV18 and TRBJ2-7 gives the full variable domain: NAGVMQNPRHLVRRRGQEARLRCSPMKGHSHVYWYRQLPEEGLKFMVYLQKENIIDESGMPKERFSAEFPKEGPSILRIQQVVRGDSAAYFCASSPPGQGSYEQYFGPGTRLTVT.

The chain employs TRBV5-6 and TRBJ2-7, with a tentative D call TRBD2 (5 bases). Trimming shortened V by 6 bases and J by 2 bases, and 12 bases separated the two germline ends. This CDR3 is built from 13 residues. Germline-derived CDR1 and CDR2 are SGHDT and YYEEEE. The CDR3 coding sequence is TGTGCCAGCACCCGAGGGAATACCTACGAGCAGTACTTC. It encodes CASTRGNTYEQYF.

The rearrangement uses TRBV11-2 and TRBJ1-2, with a weak D call TRBD1 (6 bases). Trimming shortened V by 5 bases and J by 0 bases, and 13 bases separated the two germline ends. This CDR3 region has 15 residues. Per the germline V gene, CDR1 is SGHAT and CDR2 is FQNNGV. CDR3 DNA: TGTGCCAGCAGCACCCGACAGGATACTAACTATGGCTACACCTTC. The encoded protein is CASSTRQDTNYGYTF.

This clone was observed a handful of times. V gene TRBV5-1 combines with J gene TRBJ2-1; D gene ambiguous. CDR3 length equals 11 residues. Looked up from germline, CDR1 is SGHRS and CDR2 is YFSETQ. Trimming removed 2 bases at V and 7 bases at J, with 4 bases between. In DNA, the CDR3 is TGCGCCAGCAGCTTTATGAATGAGCAGTTCTTC. Translated: CASSFMNEQFF.

This clone showed up just once. The chain uses TRBV6-1 and TRBJ2-3; 8 bases match TRBD1. The length of the CDR3 is 15 residues. Trimming took 6 bases from V and 3 from J; bases not matched to a gene: 8. The germline CDR1 and CDR2 sequences are MNHNS and SASEGT. DNA for the CDR3: TGTGCCAGCAGCCTTGACAGGGGTGTAACAGATACGCAGTATTTT. Its protein product is CASSLDRGVTDTQYF.

The J gene is TRBJ1-5, the V gene TRBV10-3; D is unclear. The ends were cut back, 2 bases at V and 7 bases at J, with 9 bases in the middle. CDR1 and CDR2 (germline): ENHRY, SYGVKD. This CDR3 is 13 amino acids long. CDR3: CAISEGEEQPQHF. The CDR3 DNA is TGTGCCATCAGTGAGGGGGAGGAACAGCCCCAGCATTTT.

For the CDR3, the DNA is TGTGCCAGCAGCCCATTCTTGGACAGGGGAGAGAACACTGAAGCTTTCTTT. Amino acids: CASSPFLDRGENTEAFF. This rearrangement joins TRBV13 to TRBJ1-1, with 9 bases identical to TRBD1. With 5 bases clipped from V and 1 base from J, the junction kept 11 bases outside the gene matches. There are 17 residues in the CDR3. Germline V gives CDR1 PRHDT, CDR2 FYEKMQ (reference sequence).

The chain recombines TRBV19 with TRBJ2-7, with 10 positions matching TRBD2. From germline, CDR1 is LNHDA and CDR2 SQIVND (reference sequence). The CDR3 is 15 amino acids. V was pared by 5 bases and J by 5 bases, with 9 bases of the junction left unmatched. The CDR3 nucleotides read TGTGCCAGTAGTGCCCAAGCGGGGGGGTTGGACGAGCAGTACTTC. This encodes CASSAQAGGLDEQYF.

This clone was detected a few times. The V and J genes are TRBV28 and TRBJ2-7; 7 bases agree with TRBD1. The germline CDR1 and CDR2 sequences are MDHEN and SYDVKM. Losses at the gene ends were 5 bases for V and 0 bases for J; bases not matched to a gene: 10. The CDR3 covers 16 residues. The CDR3 sequence is CASSRTRGQISYEQYF. CDR3 in DNA: TGTGCCAGCAGTAGGACAAGGGGACAGATCTCCTACGAGCAGTACTTC.

This sequence joins TRBV5-4 and TRBJ2-3, with D perhaps TRBD2 (5 bases). The CDR3 totals 14 residues. V was clipped by 3 bases and J by 2 bases, with 10 bases between them. Germline assignment: CDR1 SGHNT and CDR2 YYREEE (reference sequence). The DNA for the CDR3 is TGTGCCAGCAGCTCCCGACTAAACACAGATACGCAGTATTTT. Residues: CASSSRLNTDTQYF.

The V and J genes are TRBV19 and TRBJ2-2, with no clear D. This CDR3 comprises 15 residues. Per germline, CDR1 LNHDA and CDR2 SQIVND (reference sequence). V was shortened by 5 bases and J by 2 bases, with 12 bases between the two germline ends. The DNA for the CDR3 is TGTGCCAGTAGTGCCTACAGTGGCAACACCGGGGAGCTGTTTTTT. Translating it yields CASSAYSGNTGELFF.

The gene calls are TRBV6-4 and TRBJ2-3; weak D call: TRBD2 (6 bases). The V and J ends lost 3 bases and 2 bases respectively, with 9 bases between them. The CDR3 runs 14 residues. The germline V gene encodes CDR1 MRHNA and CDR2 SNTAGT. The CDR3 loop is CASSERGLTDTQYF. The CDR3 coding sequence is TGTGCCAGCAGTGAGCGGGGCCTCACAGATACGCAGTATTTT.

V gene TRBV7-9 combines with J gene TRBJ2-1; TRBD1 might be the D (6 bases). This CDR3 comprises 13 residues. The V end lost 1 base, the J end lost 5 bases, and 6 bases lay between the germline ends. Germline-derived CDR1 and CDR2 are SEHNR and FQNEAQ (reference sequence). The DNA for the CDR3 is TGTGCCAGCAGCTTAGAGGGGGACAATGAGCAGTTCTTC. Translated: CASSLEGDNEQFF.

This clone has a single count. The chain joins TRBV19 to TRBJ2-1, with TRBD2 identical over 8 bases. Per germline, CDR1 LNHDA and CDR2 SQIVND (reference sequence). The CDR3 has 13 residues. Trimming took 2 bases from V and 9 from J; bases not matched to a gene: 3. The CDR3 spells CASSIFRGGEQFF. The CDR3 DNA reads TGTGCCAGTAGTATATTCCGGGGGGGTGAGCAGTTCTTC. Full variable domain (remainder filled in from reference TRBV19 and TRBJ2-1): DGGITQSPKYLFRKEGQNVTLSCEQNLNHDAMYWYRQDPGQGLRLIYYSQIVNDFQKGDIAEGYSVSREKKESFPLTVTSAQKNPTAFYLCASSIFRGGEQFFGPGTRLTVL.

The rearrangement joins TRBV9 to TRBJ2-7; TRBD2 is a possible D gene (5 bases). CDR3 length: 16 residues. Trimming took 2 bases from V and 4 from J, leaving 19 bases between them. Germline V gene data show CDR1 as SGDLS and CDR2 as YYNGEE. CDR3 region: CASSVGAVGAEYEQYF. The CDR3 DNA follows: TGTGCCAGCAGCGTTGGCGCAGTTGGAGCGGAATACGAGCAGTACTTC.

The rearrangement joins TRBV4-3 to TRBJ2-7; 11 nucleotides line up with TRBD2. V lost 0 bases and J lost 3; bases outside the gene matches: 10. The CDR3 is 18 residues long. The germline CDR1 and CDR2 sequences are LGHNA and YSLEER. CDR3 loop: CASSQDLLAGGPNYEQYF. Written as DNA, the CDR3 is TGCGCCAGCAGCCAAGATCTCCTAGCGGGGGGTCCAAACTACGAGCAGTACTTC.

V is TRBV13 and J is TRBJ1-3; D may be TRBD1 (5 bases). Germline loops: CDR1 PRHDT, CDR2 FYEKMQ (reference sequence). The length of the CDR3 is 14 residues. The V gene lost 5 bases and the J gene lost 0 bases, with 8 bases spanning the gap. CDR3: CASSARASGNTIYF. CDR3 nucleotides: TGTGCCAGCAGCGCCAGGGCCTCTGGAAACACCATATATTTT. The full variable domain, with the rest looked up from reference TRBV13 and TRBJ1-3, is AAGVIQSPRHLIKEKRETATLKCYPIPRHDTVYWYQQGPGQDPQFLISFYEKMQSDKGSIPDRFSAQQFSDYHSELNMSSLELGDSALYFCASSARASGNTIYFGEGSWLTVV.

Only one count was recorded for this clone. The chain uses TRBV10-3 and TRBJ1-2, with TRBD1 matching over 10 bases. CDR1 is ENHRY, CDR2 SYGVKD, per germline. Trimming cost V 0 bases and J 6 bases; bases outside gene matches: 7. The CDR3 consists of 16 residues. CDR3 residues: CAISESTGGSIDGYTF. The CDR3 coding sequence is TGTGCCATCAGTGAGTCGACAGGGGGCAGCATAGATGGCTACACCTTC.

The V gene is TRBV2, the J gene TRBJ1-1; TRBD1 matches at 7 bases. Germline CDR1 reads SNHLY; CDR2 reads FYNNEI. The CDR3 totals 13 residues. Trimming cost V 7 bases and J 7 bases; bases outside gene matches: 9. CDR3 loop: CASKATGTLEAFF. The CDR3 DNA follows: TGTGCCAGCAAGGCGACAGGGACCCTTGAAGCTTTCTTT.

This chain uses TRBV6-1 with TRBJ2-7; a possible D gene is TRBD2 (5 bases). The length of the CDR3 is 12 residues. From germline, CDR1 is MNHNS and CDR2 SASEGT. V lost 7 bases to trimming and J lost 7 bases, with 14 bases between them. The CDR3 spells CASTTLGREQYF. CDR3 DNA sequence: TGTGCCAGCACTACCCTAGGGAGAGAGCAGTACTTC.

V is TRBV5-1 and J is TRBJ2-1; 9 nucleotides agree with TRBD2. Germline CDR1 and CDR2: SGHRS and YFSETQ. The CDR3 length is 15 residues. With 0 bases clipped from V and 4 bases from J, the junction kept 2 bases outside the gene matches. In DNA, the CDR3 is TGCGCCAGCAGCTTGGAGACTAGCGGATACAATGAGCAGTTCTTC. It encodes CASSLETSGYNEQFF.

The V and J genes are TRBV11-2 and TRBJ2-6; 7 bases map to TRBD1. Germline V gives CDR1 SGHAT, CDR2 FQNNGV. Trimming cost V 4 bases and J 2 bases; bases outside gene matches: 5. CDR3 size: 16 residues. The CDR3 protein is CASSSDRVAGANVLTF. The CDR3, as DNA: TGTGCCAGCAGCTCCGACAGGGTGGCTGGGGCCAACGTCCTGACTTTC.

This clone was found a few times. This rearrangement joins TRBV7-2 to TRBJ2-5, with 11 bases lining up with TRBD2. The V gene's germline CDR1 is SGHTA and CDR2 FQGNSA. The junction had 4 bases not matched to a gene; V was cut back by 1 base and J by 3 bases. The CDR3 loop spans 16 amino acids. CDR3 sequence reads: CASSLELGLAEETQYF. CDR3 nucleotide sequence: TGTGCCAGCAGCTTAGAGTTGGGACTAGCGGAAGAGACCCAGTACTTC.

The chain carries TRBV27 and TRBJ2-2, with TRBD2 matching 14 bases. This CDR3 is built from 19 residues. The V gene's germline CDR1 is MNHEY and CDR2 SMNVEV (reference sequence). Trimming took 2 bases from V and 2 from J; bases not matched to a gene: 7. CDR3 sequence (DNA): TGTGCCAGCAGTTTAACTGGGACTAGCGGGGGCCCTAACACCGGGGAGCTGTTTTTT. It translates to CASSLTGTSGGPNTGELFF.